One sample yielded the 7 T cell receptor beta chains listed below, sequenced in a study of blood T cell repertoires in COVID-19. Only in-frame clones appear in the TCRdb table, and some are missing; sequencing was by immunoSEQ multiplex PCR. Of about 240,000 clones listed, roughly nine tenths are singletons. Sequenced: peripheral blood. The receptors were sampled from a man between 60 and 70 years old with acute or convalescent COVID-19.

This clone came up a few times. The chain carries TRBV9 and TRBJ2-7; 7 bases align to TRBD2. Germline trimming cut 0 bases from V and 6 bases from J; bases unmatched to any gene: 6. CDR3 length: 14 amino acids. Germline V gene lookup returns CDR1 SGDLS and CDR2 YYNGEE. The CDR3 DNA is TGTGCCAGCAGCGTAGCTCTAGCGGCCCCCGAGCAGTACTTC. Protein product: CASSVALAAPEQYF.

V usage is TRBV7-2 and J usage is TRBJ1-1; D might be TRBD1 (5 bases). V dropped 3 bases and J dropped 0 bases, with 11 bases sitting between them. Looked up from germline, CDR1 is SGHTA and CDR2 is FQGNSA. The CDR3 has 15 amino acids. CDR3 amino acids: CASSLGGELNTEAFF. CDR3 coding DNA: TGTGCCAGCAGCTTGGGGGGGGAATTGAACACTGAAGCTTTCTTT.

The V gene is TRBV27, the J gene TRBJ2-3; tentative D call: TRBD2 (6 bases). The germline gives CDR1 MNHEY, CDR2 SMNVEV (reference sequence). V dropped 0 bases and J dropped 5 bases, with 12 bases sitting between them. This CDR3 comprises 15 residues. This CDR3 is CASSLSGTGLDTQYF. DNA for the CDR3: TGTGCCAGCAGTTTATCAGGGACTGGCTTAGATACGCAGTATTTT.

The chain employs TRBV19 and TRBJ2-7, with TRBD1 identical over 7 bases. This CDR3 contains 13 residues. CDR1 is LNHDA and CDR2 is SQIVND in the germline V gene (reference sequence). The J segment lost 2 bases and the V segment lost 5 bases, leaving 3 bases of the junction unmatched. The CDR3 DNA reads TGTGCCAGTAGTGACAGGGCTCCCTACGAGCAGTACTTC. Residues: CASSDRAPYEQYF.

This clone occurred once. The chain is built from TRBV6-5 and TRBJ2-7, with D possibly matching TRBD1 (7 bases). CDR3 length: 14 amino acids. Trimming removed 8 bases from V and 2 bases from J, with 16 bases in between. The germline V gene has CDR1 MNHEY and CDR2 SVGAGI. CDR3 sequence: CASQAEGAPYEQYF. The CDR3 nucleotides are TGTGCCAGCCAAGCGGAGGGGGCCCCCTACGAGCAGTACTTC.

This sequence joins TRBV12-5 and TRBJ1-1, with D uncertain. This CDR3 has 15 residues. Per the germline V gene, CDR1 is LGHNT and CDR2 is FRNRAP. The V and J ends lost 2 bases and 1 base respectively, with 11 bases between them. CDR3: CASGLRLGRNTEAFF. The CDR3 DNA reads TGTGCTAGTGGTTTGCGTCTGGGGAGGAACACTGAAGCTTTCTTT.

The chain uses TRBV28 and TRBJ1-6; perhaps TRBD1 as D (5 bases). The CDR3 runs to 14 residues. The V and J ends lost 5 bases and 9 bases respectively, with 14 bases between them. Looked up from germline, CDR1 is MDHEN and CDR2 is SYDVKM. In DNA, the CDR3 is TGTGCCAGCAGTCTAGGGGCTATCGGTTCACCCCTCCACTTT. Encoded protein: CASSLGAIGSPLHF.